These 16 T cell receptor beta chains were all obtained from the same sample, sequenced in a study of cytomegalovirus exposure and HLA in healthy donors. Clones were read by immunoSEQ multiplex PCR, and TCRdb kept only the in-frame ones, dropping some. Seen here are under 95,000 clones, roughly 95% observed once, and the top ten hold approximately 3.4%. Sequencing was carried out using PBMCs. The receptors shown here come from a young woman in good health and CMV-seropositive.

The chain uses TRBV27 and TRBJ1-5; a possible D gene is TRBD1 (5 bases). This CDR3 comprises 16 residues. In germline, CDR1 is MNHEY, CDR2 SMNVEV (reference sequence). The ends were cut back, 2 bases at V and 2 bases at J, with 13 bases in the middle. The CDR3 coding sequence is TGTGCCAGCAGTTTAATTAGGGGAAACGGCAATCAGCCCCAGCATTTT. As protein: CASSLIRGNGNQPQHF.

This sequence joins TRBV29-1 and TRBJ2-1, with 10 nucleotides matching TRBD2. The CDR3 is made up of 14 amino acids. The germline gives CDR1 SQVTM, CDR2 ANQGSEA. The V segment lost 5 bases and the J segment 6 bases; nucleotides outside the gene matches: 7. The CDR3 here is CSVSPAGGPNEQFF. The DNA for the CDR3 is TGCAGCGTTAGCCCAGCGGGGGGGCCCAATGAGCAGTTCTTC.

V is TRBV6-1 and J is TRBJ2-7, with D possibly TRBD1 on 5 matching bases. Deletions cut 1 base from V and 5 bases from J, with 6 bases between. This CDR3 contains 12 residues. The V gene's germline CDR1 is MNHNS and CDR2 SASEGT. The CDR3 region is CASSEGRDEQYF. CDR3 bases: TGTGCCAGCAGTGAAGGCAGGGACGAGCAGTACTTC.

The chain joins TRBV6-1 to TRBJ1-2; TRBD1 matches 12 bases. The CDR3 extends over 18 amino acids. The trim removed 3 bases at V and 8 bases at J, leaving 16 bases unmatched. Germline CDR1 reads MNHNS; CDR2 reads SASEGT. The DNA for the CDR3 is TGTGCCAGCAGTGACGTTCCCGGGACAGGGGGCGCCAGGGGCGGCTACACCTTC. The encoded protein is CASSDVPGTGGARGGYTF.

The V and J genes are TRBV5-1 and TRBJ1-2, with D perhaps matching TRBD1 (6 bases). The CDR3 contains 14 residues. V dropped 0 bases and J dropped 4 bases, with 10 bases sitting between them. Germline V gene lookup returns CDR1 SGHRS and CDR2 YFSETQ. DNA of the CDR3: TGCGCCAGCAGCTTGGAGGCAGGGGCCTATGGCTACACCTTC. Protein sequence: CASSLEAGAYGYTF. Complete variable domain (other parts from reference TRBV5-1 and TRBJ1-2): KAGVTQTPRYLIKTRGQQVTLSCSPISGHRSVSWYQQTPGQGLQFLFEYFSETQRNKGNFPGRFSGRQFSNSRSEMNVSTLELGDSALYLCASSLEAGAYGYTFGSGTRLTVV.

This rearrangement joins TRBV7-2 to TRBJ2-7, with 13 positions matching TRBD2. The V gene end was trimmed by 4 bases and the J gene end by 6 bases; junction bases not matched to a gene: 0. This CDR3 contains 13 residues. The germline V gene encodes CDR1 SGHTA and CDR2 FQGNSA. The CDR3 nucleotides read TGTGCCAGCAGCTGGACTAGCGGGAGCGAGCAGTACTTC. Translating gives CASSWTSGSEQYF.

The V gene is TRBV9, the J gene TRBJ2-1, with D possibly being TRBD2 (5 bases). Looked up from germline, CDR1 is SGDLS and CDR2 is YYNGEE. The CDR3 spans 15 residues. The germline V and J ends were trimmed by 0 bases and 0 bases, with 7 bases remaining between them. The CDR3 nucleotides read TGTGCCAGCAGCGTAGCCGGGAACTCCTACAATGAGCAGTTCTTC. Translating it yields CASSVAGNSYNEQFF.

There are a few counts of this clone. This CDR3 is CASSVAQGLDGTDTQYF. The CDR3 region has the DNA TGTGCCAGCAGCGTAGCCCAGGGACTAGACGGCACAGATACGCAGTATTTT. The V call is TRBV9, the J call TRBJ2-3; 8 bases are shared with TRBD2. V gave up 0 bases and J gave up 1 base; unmatched junction bases: 7. In germline, CDR1 is SGDLS, CDR2 YYNGEE. CDR3 length: 17 residues.

The rearrangement uses TRBV18 and TRBJ1-4; 7 bases match TRBD1. The germline CDR1 and CDR2 sequences are KGHSH and LQKENI. The V segment lost 3 bases and the J segment 4 bases; nucleotides outside the gene matches: 8. The CDR3 has 16 residues. CDR3 region: CASSPGKGALNEKLFF. The CDR3 DNA reads TGTGCCAGCTCACCGGGAAAGGGGGCGCTTAATGAAAAACTGTTTTTT.

The chain has TRBV28 and TRBJ1-1; weak D call: TRBD1 (6 bases). The CDR3 length is 14 residues. V was cut by 5 bases and J by 3 bases, with 13 bases left in between. Germline V gives CDR1 MDHEN, CDR2 SYDVKM. In DNA form, the CDR3 reads TGTGCCAGCAGTGCAGGGGTAGAGGACACTGAAGCTTTCTTT. Translation gives CASSAGVEDTEAFF.

V gene TRBV2 combines with J gene TRBJ2-7; 7 bases fit TRBD1. Germline CDR1 and CDR2: SNHLY and FYNNEI. The CDR3 totals 15 residues. V was clipped by 4 bases and J by 3 bases; unmatched bases: 9. DNA of the CDR3: TGTGCCAGCAGTGCCGAGGGACAGCAATTCTACGAGCAGTACTTC. Its protein is CASSAEGQQFYEQYF.

The gene calls are TRBV5-1 and TRBJ2-6, with 9 nucleotides matching TRBD1. CDR3 length: 16 amino acids. Germline V gene data show CDR1 as SGHRS and CDR2 as YFSETQ. V lost 8 bases, J lost 3 bases, and 9 bases stayed unmatched. The CDR3 sequence: CASNGQGPDGANVLTF. In DNA form, the CDR3 reads TGCGCCAGTAACGGACAGGGGCCTGATGGGGCCAACGTCCTGACTTTC.

V gene TRBV4-3 combines with J gene TRBJ1-3; D perhaps matches TRBD1 (6 bases). In germline, CDR1 is LGHNA, CDR2 YSLEER. The CDR3 totals 16 residues. The ends were cut back, 8 bases at V and 0 bases at J, with 17 bases in the middle. The CDR3 nucleotides are TGCGCCAGCTTTTCGGGGGGGCCCTACTCTGGAAACACCATATATTTT. It yields the protein CASFSGGPYSGNTIYF.

This chain uses TRBV9 with TRBJ2-4; 8 nucleotides match TRBD2. The germline V gene has CDR1 SGDLS and CDR2 YYNGEE. The CDR3 is made up of 13 amino acids. The ends lost 7 bases at V and 8 bases at J; junction bases unmatched: 8. CDR3 region: CASARGGRDIQYF. The DNA of the CDR3 is TGTGCCAGCGCTCGGGGGGGGCGGGACATTCAGTACTTC.

V gene TRBV28 combines with J gene TRBJ1-2; 8 positions agree with TRBD1. Trimming removed 1 base from V and 7 bases from J; junction bases left unmatched: 8. Germline V gene sequence: CDR1 MDHEN, CDR2 SYDVKM. The CDR3 is made up of 15 amino acids. In DNA form, the CDR3 reads TGTGCCAGCAGTTTATCCCTAGGACAGGGTACTGGCTACACCTTC. Translated, it gives CASSLSLGQGTGYTF.

This clone was seen only once. The J gene is TRBJ2-3, the V gene TRBV4-2, with D perhaps matching TRBD2 (6 bases). From germline, CDR1 is LGHNA and CDR2 YNFKEQ. The CDR3 runs 13 residues. V lost 0 bases to trimming and J lost 5 bases, with 6 bases between them. DNA for the CDR3: TGTGCCAGCAGCCAAGACGGGGGAGATACGCAGTATTTT. Its protein is CASSQDGGDTQYF.